Following are 22 T cell receptor beta chains from one sample sequenced in a study of blood T cell repertoires in COVID-19. Clones were sequenced by immunoSEQ multiplex PCR, and TCRdb holds only the in-frame ones, with some missing. This table holds 250,000 to 350,000 clones, less than 90% found once. The material sequenced was peripheral blood. The receptors were gathered from a woman between 65 and 79 years old with COVID-19, enrolled during active disease.

The J gene is TRBJ2-5, the V gene TRBV19; perhaps TRBD2 as D (6 bases). The CDR3 contains 16 residues. V was trimmed by 2 bases and J by 1 base, leaving 14 bases between them. In germline, CDR1 is LNHDA, CDR2 SQIVND (reference sequence). This CDR3 is CASSIHSTRGQETQYF. DNA of the CDR3: TGTGCCAGTAGTATACACTCGACTAGGGGCCAAGAGACCCAGTACTTC.

The rearrangement uses TRBV7-6 and TRBJ2-1; D perhaps matches TRBD1 (6 bases). This CDR3 is 14 amino acids long. Germline V gene sequence: CDR1 SGHVS, CDR2 FNYEAQ. The germline V and J ends were trimmed by 0 bases and 8 bases, with 11 bases remaining between them. In DNA, the CDR3 is TGTGCCAGCAGCTTAGCGGGGGCTCGGGATGAGCAGTTCTTC. It encodes CASSLAGARDEQFF.

This clone was recorded only once. The chain combines TRBV10-2 with TRBJ2-3; TRBD1 matches at 12 bases. The junction had 6 bases not matched to a gene; V was cut back by 7 bases and J by 4 bases. There are 15 residues in the CDR3. Looked up from germline, CDR1 is WSHSY and CDR2 is SAAADI. The CDR3, as DNA: TGCGCCAGCAAGGGGACAGGGGGCGCAGCAGATACGCAGTATTTT. This sequence encodes CASKGTGGAADTQYF.

The rearrangement uses TRBV5-1 and TRBJ1-4; tentatively, D is TRBD1 (6 bases). V dropped 0 bases and J dropped 6 bases, with 9 bases sitting between them. CDR3 length equals 14 residues. Germline CDR1 SGHRS, CDR2 YFSETQ. CDR3 nucleotide sequence: TGCGCCAGCAGCTTGGAGGCAGGGGATGAAAAACTGTTTTTT. Encoded protein: CASSLEAGDEKLFF.

This chain links TRBV7-9 with TRBJ2-7; no clear D. V was pared by 1 base and J by 2 bases, with 6 bases between. CDR1 and CDR2 (germline): SEHNR, FQNEAQ (reference sequence). The CDR3 loop spans 13 amino acids. This chain's CDR3 is CASSLGVAYEQYF. The CDR3 DNA follows: TGTGCCAGCAGCTTAGGAGTCGCCTACGAGCAGTACTTC.

CDR3 sequence reads: CASSRGQGAETQYF. The DNA of the CDR3 is TGTGCCAGCAGCAGGGGACAGGGGGCTGAGACCCAGTACTTC. The V gene is TRBV5-4, the J gene TRBJ2-5, with 12 bases lining up with TRBD1. This CDR3 is built from 14 residues. Germline V CDR1 and CDR2: SGHNT, YYREEE (reference sequence). V shed 4 bases and J 5 bases; nucleotides not matched to a gene: 3.

The V call is TRBV19, the J call TRBJ1-5, with 8 positions matching TRBD1. Germline loops: CDR1 LNHDA, CDR2 SQIVND (reference sequence). V trimming: 4 bases; J trimming: 4 bases; junction bases outside the gene matches: 3. This CDR3 has 14 residues. The chain's CDR3 is CASSKDRENQPQHF. The DNA of the CDR3 is TGTGCCAGTAGTAAGGACAGGGAAAATCAGCCCCAGCATTTT.

The chain recombines TRBV6-6 with TRBJ1-1, with D maybe TRBD1 (5 bases). Germline V gives CDR1 MNHNY, CDR2 SVGAGI (reference sequence). CDR3 length: 15 residues. V was pared by 0 bases and J by 4 bases, with 12 bases between. The CDR3 reads CASSYSGGTVTEAFF. The CDR3 nucleotides are TGTGCCAGCAGTTACTCGGGGGGTACGGTCACTGAAGCTTTCTTT.

This chain connects TRBV2 to TRBJ1-2; the match to TRBD1 covers 8 bases. From germline, CDR1 is SNHLY and CDR2 FYNNEI. The CDR3 loop spans 15 amino acids. Trimming took 1 base from V and 4 from J; bases not matched to a gene: 5. In DNA, the CDR3 is TGTGCCAGCAGTGAAGAAGAGACAGGGGCCTATGGCTACACCTTC. This translates into CASSEEETGAYGYTF.

This clone was seen a handful of times. V is TRBV28 and J is TRBJ1-5; D is possibly TRBD1 (6 bases). The V end was cut by 4 bases, the J end by 4 bases, with 17 bases between. The CDR3 totals 16 residues. Germline CDR1 is MDHEN and CDR2 is SYDVKM. CDR3 amino acids: CASSSPSDSWNQPQHF. The CDR3 DNA sequence: TGTGCCAGCAGTTCCCCCTCGGACAGTTGGAATCAGCCCCAGCATTTT.

The DNA for the CDR3 is TGTGCCAGCAGTGAACGACTAGGGACCTACGAGCAGTACTTC. Protein: CASSERLGTYEQYF. V usage is TRBV2 and J usage is TRBJ2-7; a possible D gene is TRBD2 (6 bases). CDR3 length: 14 amino acids. Germline V gene data show CDR1 as SNHLY and CDR2 as FYNNEI. The V and J ends lost 2 bases and 2 bases respectively, with 10 bases between them.

The chain recombines TRBV7-2 with TRBJ2-4, with 10 bases lining up with TRBD1. Germline CDR1 is SGHTA and CDR2 is FQGNSA. After removal of 3 bases from V and 6 bases from J, the junction contained 17 bases not matched to a gene. The CDR3 is made up of 19 amino acids. CDR3 DNA: TGTGCCAGCAGCTTTGGGCCGGGATTGGGCAGGGACAGGGGAAACATTCAGTACTTC. It yields the protein CASSFGPGLGRDRGNIQYF. Full variable domain (outside the CDR3, taken from reference TRBV7-2 and TRBJ2-4): GAGVSQSPSNKVTEKGKDVELRCDPISGHTALYWYRQSLGQGLEFLIYFQGNSAPDKSGLPSDRFSAERTGGSVSTLTIQRTQQEDSAVYLCASSFGPGLGRDRGNIQYFGAGTRLSVL.

The CDR3 loop reads CASSSGTDDTGELFF. CDR3 sequence (DNA): TGTGCCAGCAGCTCCGGGACAGACGACACCGGGGAGCTGTTTTTT. The chain links TRBV6-5 to TRBJ2-2; 7 positions match TRBD1. This CDR3 comprises 15 residues. J was trimmed by 3 bases and V by 6 bases; bases with no gene match: 7. From germline, CDR1 is MNHEY and CDR2 SVGAGI.

The V gene is TRBV27, the J gene TRBJ1-6; TRBD1 might be the D (5 bases). Trimming took off 5 bases at V and 6 bases at J, with 14 bases between the two ends. Germline assignment: CDR1 MNHEY and CDR2 SMNVEV (reference sequence). The CDR3 loop spans 15 amino acids. CDR3 region: CASSLQTVSNSPLHF. CDR3 DNA: TGTGCCAGCAGTCTCCAGACAGTCAGTAATTCACCCCTCCACTTT.

This clone was recorded once. This specimen includes other DNA sequences encoding the same CDR3. The rearrangement uses TRBV7-9 and TRBJ1-1; D may be TRBD1 (5 bases). V lost 5 bases and J lost 1, with 8 bases in between. The CDR3 contains 13 residues. CDR1 SEHNR and CDR2 FQNEAQ come from the germline V gene (reference sequence). The CDR3 spells CASSPTGNTEAFF. The CDR3 bases are TGTGCCAGCAGCCCAACAGGGAACACTGAAGCTTTCTTT.

The chain links TRBV5-8 to TRBJ1-2; TRBD1 might be the D (6 bases). V was trimmed by 4 bases and J by 5 bases, leaving 18 bases between them. The CDR3 has 15 amino acids. The germline gives CDR1 SGHTS, CDR2 YDEGEE. CDR3: CASSVSQGWGYGYTF. The CDR3 DNA reads as TGTGCCAGCAGCGTATCCCAGGGGTGGGGGTATGGCTACACCTTC.

The V gene is TRBV4-1, the J gene TRBJ1-2; the D gene is possibly TRBD1 (6 bases). Per germline, CDR1 MGHRA and CDR2 YSYEKL. Trimming stripped 1 base from V and 7 bases from J, with 16 bases between. This CDR3 has 15 residues. The CDR3 here is CASSQGTQGYRGYTF. CDR3 DNA: TGCGCCAGCAGCCAAGGTACGCAGGGGTATCGTGGCTACACCTTC.

V is TRBV2 and J is TRBJ1-2, with TRBD1 matching 11 bases. CDR1 is SNHLY and CDR2 is FYNNEI in the germline V gene. V gave up 6 bases and J gave up 6 bases; unmatched junction bases: 3. The CDR3 sequence is 13 residues long. Here the CDR3 DNA reads TGTGCCAGCAGCTCGGGACAGGGGGATGGCTACACCTTC. Its protein product is CASSSGQGDGYTF. Supplemented by reference TRBV2 and TRBJ1-2, the full variable domain reads EPEVTQTPSHQVTQMGQEVILRCVPISNHLYFYWYRQILGQKVEFLVSFYNNEISEKSEIFDDQFSVERPDGSNFTLKIRSTKLEDSAMYFCASSSGQGDGYTFGSGTRLTVV.

The CDR3 here is CASSYSGGYNEQFF. CDR3 bases: TGTGCCAGCAGTTATAGCGGGGGGTACAATGAGCAGTTCTTC. The rearrangement uses TRBV6-5 and TRBJ2-1, with 10 positions matching TRBD2. This CDR3 contains 14 residues. V shed 3 bases and J 4 bases; nucleotides not matched to a gene: 0. Germline-derived CDR1 and CDR2 are MNHEY and SVGAGI.

The chain joins TRBV5-1 to TRBJ2-7; possible D gene TRBD2, 5 bases. Germline V gene sequence: CDR1 SGHRS, CDR2 YFSETQ. V dropped 8 bases and J dropped 3 bases, with 12 bases sitting between them. This CDR3 has 12 residues. The CDR3 DNA reads as TGCGCCAGTGGATATGAGGGCTACGAGCAGTACTTC. It specifies CASGYEGYEQYF.

This clone was observed a few times. The rearrangement uses TRBV9 and TRBJ2-1; 13 nucleotides match TRBD2. Losses at the gene ends were 3 bases for V and 10 bases for J; bases not matched to a gene: 13. The CDR3 has 17 amino acids. Germline CDR1 reads SGDLS; CDR2 reads YYNGEE. Here the CDR3 DNA reads TGTGCCAGCAGCGATGGGCCAACTAGCGGGGGGGCCCGGGAGCAGTTCTTC. Protein: CASSDGPTSGGAREQFF. The variable domain in full, completed from reference TRBV9 and TRBJ2-1, reads DSGVTQTPKHLITATGQRVTLRCSPRSGDLSVYWYQQSLDQGLQFLIQYYNGEERAKGNILERFSAQQFPDLHSELNLSSLELGDSALYFCASSDGPTSGGAREQFFGPGTRLTVL.

The chain carries TRBV2 and TRBJ2-7, with TRBD1 as a possible D gene (6 bases). The CDR3 loop spans 17 amino acids. Germline-derived CDR1 and CDR2 are SNHLY and FYNNEI. V shed 0 bases and J shed 2 bases, with 17 bases lying between them. The CDR3 loop is CASSEAGVYREPYEQYF. CDR3 nucleotides: TGTGCCAGCAGTGAAGCAGGGGTCTACAGGGAACCCTACGAGCAGTACTTC.